Listed below are T cell receptor beta chains from one sample, sequenced in a study of beta chain features in type 1 diabetes. Clones were read by immunoSEQ multiplex PCR, and TCRdb kept only the in-frame ones, dropping some. Here the sample spans hundreds of thousands of clones, over 12% being singletons. The sequenced sample was naive CD4+ T cells from blood. The source is a man aged 18 to 35 with type 1 diabetes. CDR3s include the opening cysteine and the closing phenylalanine or tryptophan. The order of the fields is CDR3 protein, CDR3 DNA, D gene, J gene, clone size, V gene. The D gene is left open where the match is weak. Not every row has a clone size; where given, it reads once, few, many or a size class.

CDR3 protein: CATSRGGQGEETQYF; CDR3 DNA: TGTGCCACCAGCAGAGGAGGACAGGGGGAAGAGACCCAGTACTTC; D gene: TRBD1; J gene: TRBJ2-5; clone size: .; V gene: TRBV15
CDR3 protein: CASSGGRVEAFF; CDR3 DNA: TGTGCCAGCAGCGGTGGGCGGGTTGAAGCTTTCTTT; D gene: .; J gene: TRBJ1-1; clone size: few; V gene: TRBV11-2
CDR3 protein: CASLLIWTDTQYF; CDR3 DNA: TGTGCCAGCCTATTGATCTGGACAGATACGCAGTATTTT; D gene: .; J gene: TRBJ2-3; clone size: few; V gene: TRBV7-2
CDR3 protein: CASSQEGILAGDADTQYF; CDR3 DNA: TGTGCCAGCAGCCAAGAAGGAATACTAGCGGGAGACGCAGATACGCAGTATTTT; D gene: TRBD2; J gene: TRBJ2-3; clone size: .; V gene: TRBV4-2
CDR3 protein: CASSPDVGVGTEAFF; CDR3 DNA: TGCGCCAGCAGCCCAGACGTCGGGGTGGGGACTGAAGCTTTCTTT; D gene: .; J gene: TRBJ1-1; clone size: .; V gene: TRBV4-1
CDR3 protein: CAWSAGAWGCTF; CDR3 DNA: TGTGCCTGGAGTGCGGGGGCTTGGGGCTGCACCTTC; D gene: .; J gene: TRBJ1-2; clone size: .; V gene: TRBV30
CDR3 protein: CSVEPYKITEAFF; CDR3 DNA: TGCAGCGTTGAGCCGTACAAAATCACTGAAGCTTTCTTT; D gene: .; J gene: TRBJ1-1; clone size: few; V gene: TRBV29-1
CDR3 protein: CASSIGQGPDTQYF; CDR3 DNA: TGTGCCAGTAGTATAGGACAGGGGCCAGATACGCAGTATTTT; D gene: TRBD1; J gene: TRBJ2-3; clone size: .; V gene: TRBV19
CDR3 protein: CARTKGTSGSSYEQYF; CDR3 DNA: TGTGCCCGAACAAAGGGGACTAGCGGGAGCTCCTACGAGCAGTACTTC; D gene: TRBD2; J gene: TRBJ2-7; clone size: .; V gene: TRBV30
CDR3 protein: CASSWRQGENEQYF; CDR3 DNA: TGTGCCAGTAGTTGGAGACAGGGGGAAAACGAGCAGTACTTC; D gene: TRBD1; J gene: TRBJ2-7; clone size: .; V gene: TRBV19
CDR3 protein: CASSQGDRFDEQFF; CDR3 DNA: TGCGCCAGCAGCCAAGGGGACAGGTTTGATGAGCAGTTCTTC; D gene: TRBD1; J gene: TRBJ2-1; clone size: .; V gene: TRBV4-3
CDR3 protein: CASSPTGNYGYTF; CDR3 DNA: TGTGCCAGCAGTCCAACAGGGAACTATGGCTACACCTTC; D gene: .; J gene: TRBJ1-2; clone size: .; V gene: TRBV25-1
CDR3 protein: CASSVFTRPLGDEQYF; CDR3 DNA: TGTGCCAGCAGTGTCTTTACAAGGCCCTTAGGGGACGAGCAGTACTTC; D gene: .; J gene: TRBJ2-7; clone size: .; V gene: TRBV27
CDR3 protein: CASSLGQGALYGYTF; CDR3 DNA: TGTGCCAGCAGCTTAGGGCAGGGGGCACTGTATGGCTACACCTTC; D gene: TRBD1; J gene: TRBJ1-2; clone size: .; V gene: TRBV7-8
CDR3 protein: CSVEGQGSQYF; CDR3 DNA: TGCAGCGTTGAGGGGCAGGGTAGTCAGTACTTC; D gene: .; J gene: TRBJ2-4; clone size: .; V gene: TRBV29-1
CDR3 protein: CASSLGGLRGTEAFF; CDR3 DNA: TGTGCCAGCTCACTGGGGGGCCTTCGAGGGACTGAAGCTTTCTTT; D gene: .; J gene: TRBJ1-1; clone size: .; V gene: TRBV18
CDR3 protein: CASSLLAGGFDEQYF; CDR3 DNA: TGCGCCAGCAGCCTCCTAGCGGGAGGATTCGACGAGCAGTACTTC; D gene: TRBD2; J gene: TRBJ2-7; clone size: .; V gene: TRBV4-1
CDR3 protein: CASSLYPGELFF; CDR3 DNA: TGTGCCAGCAGCTTATATCCCGGGGAGCTGTTTTTT; D gene: .; J gene: TRBJ2-2; clone size: few; V gene: TRBV11-3
CDR3 protein: CASSGTSGNSYEQYF; CDR3 DNA: TGTGCCAGCAGTGGGACTAGCGGGAACTCCTACGAGCAGTACTTC; D gene: TRBD2; J gene: TRBJ2-7; clone size: few; V gene: TRBV6-1
CDR3 protein: CSVGLLREETQYF; CDR3 DNA: TGCAGCGTTGGTTTACTAAGAGAAGAGACCCAGTACTTC; D gene: .; J gene: TRBJ2-5; clone size: .; V gene: TRBV29-1
CDR3 protein: CASSLASNPSPLHF; CDR3 DNA: TGTGCCAGCAGTCTAGCCAGTAATCCTTCACCCCTCCACTTT; D gene: .; J gene: TRBJ1-6; clone size: few; V gene: TRBV28
CDR3 protein: CASRTTGELFF; CDR3 DNA: TGTGCCAGCCGCACCACCGGGGAGCTGTTTTTT; D gene: .; J gene: TRBJ2-2; clone size: .; V gene: TRBV6-6
CDR3 protein: CATSRDWGTSVRKNIQYF; CDR3 DNA: TGTGCCACCAGCAGAGATTGGGGGACTAGCGTTCGGAAAAACATTCAGTACTTC; D gene: TRBD2; J gene: TRBJ2-4; clone size: .; V gene: TRBV15
CDR3 protein: CASIPFQGAATEAFF; CDR3 DNA: TGTGCCAGCATCCCTTTCCAGGGGGCCGCCACTGAAGCTTTCTTT; D gene: TRBD1; J gene: TRBJ1-1; clone size: .; V gene: TRBV2
CDR3 protein: CASSPTTRGSGANVLTF; CDR3 DNA: TGCGCCAGCAGTCCCACGACCCGGGGTTCTGGGGCCAACGTCCTGACTTTC; D gene: .; J gene: TRBJ2-6; clone size: few; V gene: TRBV5-1
CDR3 protein: CASTRDRGLGNEQFF; CDR3 DNA: TGCGCCAGCACCAGGGACAGGGGGCTGGGGAATGAGCAGTTCTTC; D gene: TRBD1; J gene: TRBJ2-1; clone size: few; V gene: TRBV5-1
CDR3 protein: CASLQGDGYGYTF; CDR3 DNA: TGTGCTTCCCTGCAGGGGGACGGCTATGGCTACACCTTC; D gene: TRBD1; J gene: TRBJ1-2; clone size: few; V gene: TRBV30
CDR3 protein: CASSAGPPDEQYF; CDR3 DNA: TGTGCCAGCAGCGCGGGACCCCCGGATGAGCAGTACTTC; D gene: .; J gene: TRBJ2-7; clone size: .; V gene: TRBV9
CDR3 protein: CASSPQKGTQYF; CDR3 DNA: TGTGCCAGCAGCCCGCAGAAGGGTACGCAGTATTTT; D gene: .; J gene: TRBJ2-3; clone size: .; V gene: TRBV11-2
CDR3 protein: CASRTPGGYGYTF; CDR3 DNA: TGTGCCAGCAGAACCCCGGGGGGCTATGGCTACACCTTC; D gene: .; J gene: TRBJ1-2; clone size: few; V gene: TRBV2
CDR3 protein: CASSPGQGTNEKLFF; CDR3 DNA: TGTGCCAGCAGCCCTGGACAGGGGACTAATGAAAAACTGTTTTTT; D gene: TRBD1; J gene: TRBJ1-4; clone size: once; V gene: TRBV13
CDR3 protein: CASSFGTADTEAFF; CDR3 DNA: TGTGCCAGCAGCTTTGGGACGGCGGACACTGAAGCTTTCTTT; D gene: .; J gene: TRBJ1-1; clone size: .; V gene: TRBV7-9
CDR3 protein: CASSPTGTGNTIYF; CDR3 DNA: TGTGCCAGCAGTCCAACAGGGACTGGAAACACCATATATTTT; D gene: .; J gene: TRBJ1-3; clone size: few; V gene: TRBV6-5
CDR3 protein: CASSFGTDTQYF; CDR3 DNA: TGTGCCAGCAGCTTTGGCACAGATACGCAGTATTTT; D gene: .; J gene: TRBJ2-3; clone size: many; V gene: TRBV7-2
CDR3 protein: CASRKPTSGRAETQYF; CDR3 DNA: TGTGCCAGCAGAAAACCGACTAGCGGGAGGGCGGAGACCCAGTACTTC; D gene: TRBD2; J gene: TRBJ2-5; clone size: .; V gene: TRBV2
CDR3 protein: CASSSPAPAVYGYTF; CDR3 DNA: TGTGCCAGCAGTTCCCCAGCCCCGGCAGTCTATGGCTACACCTTC; D gene: .; J gene: TRBJ1-2; clone size: few; V gene: TRBV28
CDR3 protein: CAIRQFNTGELFF; CDR3 DNA: TGTGCCATCCGGCAGTTTAACACCGGGGAGCTGTTTTTT; D gene: .; J gene: TRBJ2-2; clone size: few; V gene: TRBV10-3
CDR3 protein: CASSQPGPNEKLFF; CDR3 DNA: TGTGCCAGCAGCCAACCAGGGCCTAATGAAAAACTGTTTTTT; D gene: .; J gene: TRBJ1-4; clone size: .; V gene: TRBV4-2
CDR3 protein: CASSSIRGYRNEQFF; CDR3 DNA: TGTGCCAGCAGCTCCATCAGGGGCTATCGCAATGAGCAGTTCTTC; D gene: .; J gene: TRBJ2-1; clone size: few; V gene: TRBV11-2
CDR3 protein: CASSQGRLAGRDNEQFF; CDR3 DNA: TGTGCCAGCAGCCAAGGGCGGCTAGCGGGAAGGGACAATGAGCAGTTCTTC; D gene: TRBD2; J gene: TRBJ2-1; clone size: few; V gene: TRBV4-2
CDR3 protein: CASSTLAGGGNEQFF; CDR3 DNA: TGTGCCAGTAGTACCCTAGCGGGAGGTGGGAATGAGCAGTTCTTC; D gene: TRBD2; J gene: TRBJ2-1; clone size: .; V gene: TRBV19
CDR3 protein: CASSPGAYQETQYF; CDR3 DNA: TGTGCCAGCAGCCCTGGGGCTTACCAAGAGACCCAGTACTTC; D gene: .; J gene: TRBJ2-5; clone size: .; V gene: TRBV9
CDR3 protein: CASSPGETEAFF; CDR3 DNA: TGTGCCAGCTCACCAGGGGAGACTGAAGCTTTCTTT; D gene: .; J gene: TRBJ1-1; clone size: .; V gene: TRBV18
CDR3 protein: CAISVAGGPRNEQFF; CDR3 DNA: TGTGCCATCAGTGTAGCGGGAGGGCCCCGGAATGAGCAGTTCTTC; D gene: TRBD2; J gene: TRBJ2-1; clone size: few; V gene: TRBV10-3
CDR3 protein: CSVENQGNQEAFF; CDR3 DNA: TGCAGCGTTGAGAACCAGGGTAATCAGGAAGCTTTCTTT; D gene: .; J gene: TRBJ1-1; clone size: .; V gene: TRBV29-1
CDR3 protein: CASSRGASGANVLTF; CDR3 DNA: TGTGCCAGTAGTCGGGGGGCCTCTGGGGCCAACGTCCTGACTTTC; D gene: .; J gene: TRBJ2-6; clone size: .; V gene: TRBV19
CDR3 protein: CASSFTGVSYEQYF; CDR3 DNA: TGCGCCAGCAGCTTTACAGGGGTCTCCTACGAGCAGTACTTC; D gene: TRBD1; J gene: TRBJ2-7; clone size: few; V gene: TRBV5-1
CDR3 protein: CATSRGTGSTEAFF; CDR3 DNA: TGTGCCACCAGCAGAGGGACAGGGTCCACTGAAGCTTTCTTT; D gene: TRBD1; J gene: TRBJ1-1; clone size: few; V gene: TRBV15
CDR3 protein: CASSPTTGEEGYTF; CDR3 DNA: TGTGCCAGCAGTCCTACGACAGGAGAGGAAGGCTACACCTTC; D gene: .; J gene: TRBJ1-2; clone size: .; V gene: TRBV6-5
CDR3 protein: CASSHPVPGSYNEQFF; CDR3 DNA: TGCGCCAGCAGCCATCCCGTCCCTGGATCCTACAATGAGCAGTTCTTC; D gene: .; J gene: TRBJ2-1; clone size: .; V gene: TRBV4-1
CDR3 protein: CSVLRGLLNTEAFF; CDR3 DNA: TGCAGCGTCCTTCGGGGGCTACTCAACACTGAAGCTTTCTTT; D gene: .; J gene: TRBJ1-1; clone size: few; V gene: TRBV29-1
CDR3 protein: CAISPGTDAGEQYF; CDR3 DNA: TGTGCCATCAGTCCTGGGACTGACGCCGGCGAGCAGTACTTC; D gene: .; J gene: TRBJ2-7; clone size: .; V gene: TRBV10-3
CDR3 protein: CASSISSVGSGELFF; CDR3 DNA: TGTGCCAGTAGTATAAGTTCCGTAGGGTCCGGGGAGCTGTTTTTT; D gene: .; J gene: TRBJ2-2; clone size: .; V gene: TRBV19
CDR3 protein: CASSLVAVGNQPQHF; CDR3 DNA: TGTGCCAGCAGCTTAGTCGCCGTCGGGAATCAGCCCCAGCATTTT; D gene: .; J gene: TRBJ1-5; clone size: few; V gene: TRBV7-2
CDR3 protein: CASGDYEQYF; CDR3 DNA: TGTGCCAGCGGGGACTACGAGCAGTACTTC; D gene: .; J gene: TRBJ2-7; clone size: few; V gene: TRBV6-5